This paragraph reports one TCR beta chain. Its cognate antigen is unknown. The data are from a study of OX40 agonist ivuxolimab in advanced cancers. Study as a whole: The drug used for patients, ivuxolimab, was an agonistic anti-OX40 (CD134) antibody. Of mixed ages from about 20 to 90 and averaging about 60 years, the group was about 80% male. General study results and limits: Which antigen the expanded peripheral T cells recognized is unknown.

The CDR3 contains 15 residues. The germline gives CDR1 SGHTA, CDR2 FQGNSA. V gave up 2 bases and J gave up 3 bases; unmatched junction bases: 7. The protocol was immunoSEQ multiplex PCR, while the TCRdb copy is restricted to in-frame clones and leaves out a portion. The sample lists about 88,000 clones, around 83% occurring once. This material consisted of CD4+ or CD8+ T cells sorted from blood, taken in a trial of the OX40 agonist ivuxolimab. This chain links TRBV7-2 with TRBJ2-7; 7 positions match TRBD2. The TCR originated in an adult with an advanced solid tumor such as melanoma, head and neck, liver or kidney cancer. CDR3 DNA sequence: TGTGCCAGCAGCTTAACTGCTAGCGGTGGCTACGAGCAGTACTTC. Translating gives CASSLTASGGYEQYF.